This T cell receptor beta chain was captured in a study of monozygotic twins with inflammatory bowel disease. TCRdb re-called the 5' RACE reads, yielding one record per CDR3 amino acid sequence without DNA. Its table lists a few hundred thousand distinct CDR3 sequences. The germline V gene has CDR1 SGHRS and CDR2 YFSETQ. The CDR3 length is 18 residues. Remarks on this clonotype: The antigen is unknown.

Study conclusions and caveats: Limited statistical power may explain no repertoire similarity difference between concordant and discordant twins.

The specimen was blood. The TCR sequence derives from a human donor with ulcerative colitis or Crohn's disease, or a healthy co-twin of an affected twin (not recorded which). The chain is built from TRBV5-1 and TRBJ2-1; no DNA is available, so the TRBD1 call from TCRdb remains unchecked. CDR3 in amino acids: CASRTGGDRGSTPYEQFF.